The 16 T cell receptor beta chains presented below share a single source sample, sequenced in a study of beta chain features in type 1 diabetes. The study, taken as a whole, reports: Researchers report that Type 1 diabetes patients had moderately but significantly shorter TCRB CDR3s across all four CD4+ subsets.

The entirety of the isolated RNA underwent reverse transcription, so expressed TCRB transcripts were sequenced. Libraries were prepared by immunoSEQ multiplex PCR; TCRdb keeps only in-frame clonotypes and omits some of them. The profile shows around 170,000 clones, 8.5% to 10% of them singletons. These receptors have no known antigen. The source material was central memory CD4+ T cells from blood. The source is a woman under 40 with type 1 diabetes.

For this clone: Mismatch with germline at one junction end may stem from a read error. The rearrangement uses TRBV6-5 and TRBJ2-5; D unclear. Germline V lookup: CDR1 MNHEY, CDR2 SVGAGI. The CDR3 contains 13 residues. In DNA form, the CDR3 reads TGTGCCAGCAGCGACGACGCGGTCTCCCTAAGAGACTTC. Protein product: CASSDDAVSLRDF.

V is TRBV18 and J is TRBJ1-1; D unclear. CDR3 length: 13 residues. V was shortened by 8 bases and J by 0 bases, with 10 bases between the two germline ends. Germline-derived CDR1 and CDR2 are KGHSH and LQKENI. CDR3: CASRLQLNTEAFF. In nucleotides, the CDR3 is TGTGCCAGCCGATTACAGTTGAACACTGAAGCTTTCTTT.

This clone came up a few times. DNA for the CDR3: TGTGCCAGCAGTCTGAGGACAGGGGTACGGAACACTGAAGCTTTCTTT. This encodes CASSLRTGVRNTEAFF. V gene TRBV27 combines with J gene TRBJ1-1; 9 nucleotides line up with TRBD1. J was trimmed by 1 base and V by 5 bases; bases with no gene match: 8. The CDR3 length is 16 residues. Germline V gene data show CDR1 as MNHEY and CDR2 as SMNVEV (reference sequence).

This clone was counted a few times. V gene TRBV18 combines with J gene TRBJ1-2, with TRBD1 matching over 7 bases. Germline trimming cut 3 bases from V and 6 bases from J; bases unmatched to any gene: 7. From germline, CDR1 is KGHSH and CDR2 LQKENI. This CDR3 contains 14 residues. CDR3 in DNA: TGTGCCAGCTCACCGAGTTGGCAGGGGGATGGCTACACCTTC. Translation: CASSPSWQGDGYTF.

This clone was detected only a few times. V is TRBV11-2 and J is TRBJ2-5, with 10 bases identical to TRBD1. The V gene's germline CDR1 is SGHAT and CDR2 FQNNGV. Trimming removed 0 bases from V and 2 bases from J; junction bases left unmatched: 3. The CDR3 has 16 residues. CDR3 bases: TGTGCCAGCAGCTTAGACGGGGGACAGGGGCAAGAGACCCAGTACTTC. Amino acids: CASSLDGGQGQETQYF.

This clone occurred a few times. The chain employs TRBV18 and TRBJ2-7; a possible D gene is TRBD1 (5 bases). CDR1 KGHSH and CDR2 LQKENI come from the germline V gene. This CDR3 is built from 14 residues. V dropped 2 bases and J dropped 1 base, with 9 bases sitting between them. The CDR3 region is CASSPSQGSYEQYF. The CDR3 bases are TGTGCCAGCTCACCAAGTCAGGGTTCCTACGAGCAGTACTTC.

This clone was detected a few times. The V and J genes are TRBV5-1 and TRBJ2-5; D remains ambiguous. The CDR3 extends over 13 amino acids. V lost 0 bases, J lost 5 bases, and 8 bases lay in between. Germline V CDR1 and CDR2: SGHRS, YFSETQ. In DNA form, the CDR3 reads TGCGCCAGCAGCTTGGCCCCACTGGAGACCCAGTACTTC. As protein: CASSLAPLETQYF.

A few counts support this clone. The chain has TRBV5-1 and TRBJ2-5, with 8 bases that match TRBD1. Germline V lookup: CDR1 SGHRS, CDR2 YFSETQ. The CDR3 is 12 residues long. V was pared by 0 bases and J by 13 bases, with 5 bases of the junction left unmatched. The DNA of the CDR3 is TGCGCCAGCAGCTTGGAAGGGGACAGGCCGTACTTC. Translating it yields CASSLEGDRPYF.

This chain connects TRBV6-1 to TRBJ1-1, with 8 bases that match TRBD1. Germline CDR1 MNHNS, CDR2 SASEGT. V shed 5 bases, J shed 3 bases, and the junction held 2 bases outside the gene matches. The CDR3 runs to 13 residues. This chain's CDR3 is CASSQDRDTEAFF. The CDR3 nucleotides are TGTGCCAGCAGTCAGGACAGGGACACTGAAGCTTTCTTT.

The genes are TRBV14 and TRBJ2-7; D is undetermined. The V gene lost 1 base and the J gene lost 9 bases, with 10 bases spanning the gap. In germline, CDR1 is SGHDN, CDR2 FVKESK. This CDR3 has 12 residues. The CDR3 here is CASSQGYEPQYF. The CDR3, as DNA: TGTGCCAGCAGCCAAGGTTATGAGCCGCAGTACTTC.

The V and J genes are TRBV7-2 and TRBJ1-2, with 8 bases aligning to TRBD1. With V trimmed by 6 bases and J by 8 bases, 8 bases remained unmatched. Germline CDR1 reads SGHTA; CDR2 reads FQGNSA. This CDR3 spans 13 amino acids. DNA of the CDR3: TGTGCCAGCAGAGCAGGGGGCGTCCGGGGCTACACCTTC. It codes for CASRAGGVRGYTF.

This clone has a handful of counts. V is TRBV29-1 and J is TRBJ2-7, with TRBD1 matching over 10 bases. V shed 6 bases, J shed 7 bases, and the junction held 9 bases outside the gene matches. From germline, CDR1 is SQVTM and CDR2 ANQGSEA. This CDR3 spans 13 amino acids. The CDR3 protein is CSVGDRGMSEQYF. CDR3 coding DNA: TGCAGCGTGGGGGACAGGGGTATGAGTGAGCAGTACTTC.

This clone was seen a handful of times. The rearrangement joins TRBV19 to TRBJ1-5; 8 bases line up with TRBD1. The V gene's germline CDR1 is LNHDA and CDR2 SQIVND (reference sequence). Trimming cost V 4 bases and J 7 bases; bases outside gene matches: 6. The CDR3 runs 14 residues. Written as DNA, the CDR3 is TGTGCCAGTAGTACCCGACAGGGGAGGCAGCCCCAGCATTTT. It is translated as CASSTRQGRQPQHF.

This clone occurred a few times. The J gene is TRBJ2-3, the V gene TRBV11-3; D is possibly TRBD2 (6 bases). V was cut by 2 bases and J by 0 bases, with 9 bases left in between. Germline CDR1 SGHNT, CDR2 YENEEA. The CDR3 length is 15 residues. The CDR3 coding sequence is TGTGCCAGCAGCTTAAGGGACTTAAGCACAGATACGCAGTATTTT. It translates to CASSLRDLSTDTQYF.

This rearrangement joins TRBV4-1 to TRBJ2-2, with 9 bases aligning to TRBD2. The CDR3 is 16 amino acids. Germline V lookup: CDR1 MGHRA, CDR2 YSYEKL. V shed 3 bases and J 6 bases; nucleotides not matched to a gene: 8. CDR3 amino acids: CASSHDSGRRAGELFF. CDR3 nucleotides: TGCGCCAGCAGCCACGATAGCGGGAGACGGGCCGGGGAGCTGTTTTTT.

A few counts support this clone. The chain recombines TRBV30 with TRBJ2-2; D possibly corresponds to TRBD2 (6 bases). The CDR3 covers 16 residues. Germline V CDR1 and CDR2: GTSNPN, SVGIG (reference sequence). V was pared by 0 bases and J by 0 bases, with 11 bases between. As DNA, the CDR3 is TGTGCCTGGAGTGTAGCGGGCAGGGCGAACACCGGGGAGCTGTTTTTT. Amino acids: CAWSVAGRANTGELFF.